Described below is a single T cell receptor (beta chain) sequence and its context. Its cognate antigen is unknown. The source of the sample is a study of cytomegalovirus exposure and HLA in healthy donors. PCR involved 60 Vbeta and 13 Jbeta primers. Using immunoSEQ multiplex PCR, the repertoire was profiled, and TCRdb retains in-frame clones only, with some absent. The sample holds 250,000 or so clones, 80% to 95% seen once. Study-level results: The study labeled approximately 150 TCR beta chains cytomegalovirus-associated. It emerged from a later analysis that several of the most significant clusters appeared to be linked to common viral pathogens. Upon later analysis, TCR association rates were observed to vary by HLA locus, being highest for DRB1 and lowest for HLA-C.

In germline, CDR1 is MNHEY, CDR2 SMNVEV (reference sequence). The V gene end was trimmed by 5 bases and the J gene end by 2 bases; junction bases not matched to a gene: 9. This CDR3 has 15 residues. Sequenced material: PBMCs. This sequence joins TRBV27 and TRBJ2-7; 7 bases map to TRBD1. This TCR derives from a girl aged 2 to 9 in good health and CMV-seronegative. The CDR3 DNA follows: TGTGCCAGCAGTCTTGGACAGGACAGTACCTACGAGCAGTACTTC. Translation gives CASSLGQDSTYEQYF.